This T cell receptor beta chain comes out of a study of blood T cell repertoires in COVID-19. About the study: Researchers got acute and convalescent COVID-19 samples from the United States, Italy and Spain. T cells, B-cell-depleted T cells, or PBMCs provided the cDNA or gDNA that served as material.

Measured with immunoSEQ multiplex PCR; TCRdb has only the in-frame clones, and not every one. The table has tens of thousands of clones, approximately 84% seen once; the top ten hold 9% to 15%. Deletions cut 4 bases from V and 2 bases from J, with 6 bases between. This CDR3 is built from 13 residues. Germline V gene lookup returns CDR1 KGHDR and CDR2 SFDVKD. Material: peripheral blood. The TCR was taken from a human donor in a cohort sampled during active COVID-19. The V and J genes are TRBV24-1 and TRBJ2-3; D call uncertain. Written as DNA, the CDR3 is TGTGCCACCAGTGACCGTCTCACAGATACGCAGTATTTT. Amino acids: CATSDRLTDTQYF.